This T cell receptor beta chain stems from a study of Ad26.COV2.S vaccination and SARS-CoV-2 variants. At the level of the study: Donor got 5x10^10 or 1x10^11 viral particles of Ad26.COV2.S.

The treatment denotes: around 19 received Ad26.COV2.S at low or high dose, single or two shots; five or six received placebo; per-sample allocation not given. Vaccine and placebo recipients were sampled on day 63 after the first injection. An adult aged 18-55 years in Boston served as the donor. TCRdb keeps only in-frame clones here, not all; method: immunoSEQ multiplex PCR. The sample gives fewer than 500,000 clones, around 90% of which show up once; 9% to 15% is in the top ten. The CDR3 covers 14 residues. With 4 bases removed from V and 2 bases from J, the gap between germline ends came to 10 bases. The germline V gene encodes CDR1 KGHDR and CDR2 SFDVKD.

The rearrangement uses TRBV24-1 and TRBJ2-5, with TRBD2 as a possible D gene (6 bases). This sequence originates from a person aged 18-65 years who received the Ad26.COV2.S COVID-19 vaccine or a placebo. This specimen consisted of peripheral blood, obtained in a trial of Ad26.COV2.S vaccine versus placebo. The CDR3 is CATSDPGLQETQYF. CDR3 coding DNA: TGTGCCACCAGTGACCCGGGACTGCAAGAGACCCAGTACTTC.